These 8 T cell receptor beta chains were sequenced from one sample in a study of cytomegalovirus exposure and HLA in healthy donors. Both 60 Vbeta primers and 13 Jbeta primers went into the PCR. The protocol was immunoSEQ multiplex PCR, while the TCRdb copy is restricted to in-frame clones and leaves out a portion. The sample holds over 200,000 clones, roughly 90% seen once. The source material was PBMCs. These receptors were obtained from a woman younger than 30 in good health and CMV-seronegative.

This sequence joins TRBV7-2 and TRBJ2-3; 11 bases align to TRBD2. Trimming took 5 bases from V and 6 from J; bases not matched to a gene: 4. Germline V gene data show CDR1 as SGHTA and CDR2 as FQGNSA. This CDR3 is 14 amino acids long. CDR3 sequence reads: CASSRLAGFDTQYF. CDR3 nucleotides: TGTGCCAGCAGCCGACTAGCGGGGTTTGATACGCAGTATTTT.

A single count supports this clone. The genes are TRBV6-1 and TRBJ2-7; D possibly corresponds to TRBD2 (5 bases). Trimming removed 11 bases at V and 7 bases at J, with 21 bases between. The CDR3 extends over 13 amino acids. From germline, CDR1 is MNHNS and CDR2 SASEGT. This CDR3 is CAGGEFGFAEQYF. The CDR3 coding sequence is TGTGCCGGAGGAGAGTTTGGCTTTGCTGAGCAGTACTTC.

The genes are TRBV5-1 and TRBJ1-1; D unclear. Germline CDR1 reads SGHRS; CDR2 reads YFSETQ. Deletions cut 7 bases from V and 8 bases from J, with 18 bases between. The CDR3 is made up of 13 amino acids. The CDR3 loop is CASGSSARSEAFF. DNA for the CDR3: TGCGCCAGCGGGAGCTCCGCCCGGTCCGAAGCTTTCTTT. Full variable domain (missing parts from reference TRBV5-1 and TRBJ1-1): KAGVTQTPRYLIKTRGQQVTLSCSPISGHRSVSWYQQTPGQGLQFLFEYFSETQRNKGNFPGRFSGRQFSNSRSEMNVSTLELGDSALYLCASGSSARSEAFFGQGTRLTVV.

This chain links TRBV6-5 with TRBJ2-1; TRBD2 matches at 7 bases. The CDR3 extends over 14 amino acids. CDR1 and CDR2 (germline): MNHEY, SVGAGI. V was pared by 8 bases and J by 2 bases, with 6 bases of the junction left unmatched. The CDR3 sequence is CASQRDRTYNEQFF. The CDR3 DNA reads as TGTGCCAGCCAGCGGGACCGGACCTACAATGAGCAGTTCTTC.

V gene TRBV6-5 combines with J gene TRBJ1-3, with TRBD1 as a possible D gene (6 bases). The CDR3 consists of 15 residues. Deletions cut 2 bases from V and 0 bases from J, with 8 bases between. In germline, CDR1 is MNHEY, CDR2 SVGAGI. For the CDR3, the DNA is TGTGCCAGCAGTTACGACAGGATCTCTGGAAACACCATATATTTT. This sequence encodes CASSYDRISGNTIYF.

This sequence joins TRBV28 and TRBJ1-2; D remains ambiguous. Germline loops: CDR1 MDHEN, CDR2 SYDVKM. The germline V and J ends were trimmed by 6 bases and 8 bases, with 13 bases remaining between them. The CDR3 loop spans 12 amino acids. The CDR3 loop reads CASSREKWGYTF. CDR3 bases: TGTGCCAGCAGCCGCGAGAAGTGGGGCTACACCTTC.

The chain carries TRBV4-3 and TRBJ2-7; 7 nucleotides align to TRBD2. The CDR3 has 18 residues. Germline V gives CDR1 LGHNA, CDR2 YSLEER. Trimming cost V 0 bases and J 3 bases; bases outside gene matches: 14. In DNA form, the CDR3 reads TGCGCCAGCAGCCAAGATGCGCGATTGGGCGGGAGAGGCTACGAGCAGTACTTC. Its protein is CASSQDARLGGRGYEQYF.

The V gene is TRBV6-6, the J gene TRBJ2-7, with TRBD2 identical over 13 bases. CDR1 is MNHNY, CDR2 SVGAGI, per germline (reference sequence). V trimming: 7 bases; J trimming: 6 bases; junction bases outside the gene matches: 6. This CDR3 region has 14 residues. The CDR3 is CASKPTSGRFEQYF. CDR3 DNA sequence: TGTGCCAGCAAGCCGACTAGCGGGAGGTTCGAGCAGTACTTC.